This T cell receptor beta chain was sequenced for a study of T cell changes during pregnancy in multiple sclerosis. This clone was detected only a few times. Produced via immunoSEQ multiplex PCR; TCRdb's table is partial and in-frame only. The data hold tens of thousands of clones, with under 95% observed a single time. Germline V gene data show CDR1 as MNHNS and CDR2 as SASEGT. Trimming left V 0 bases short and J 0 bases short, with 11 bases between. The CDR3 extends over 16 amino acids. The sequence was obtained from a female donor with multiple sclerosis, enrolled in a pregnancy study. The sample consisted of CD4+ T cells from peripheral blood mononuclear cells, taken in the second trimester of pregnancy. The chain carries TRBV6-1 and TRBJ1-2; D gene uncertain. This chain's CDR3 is CASSEALFGSNYGYTF. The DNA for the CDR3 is TGTGCCAGCAGTGAAGCGCTTTTCGGTTCTAACTATGGCTACACCTTC.